These 23 T cell receptor beta chains share one sample of origin, sequenced in a study of blood T cell repertoires in COVID-19. Method: immunoSEQ multiplex PCR; TCRdb's copy keeps in-frame clones and lacks some. In the table there are about 100,000 clones, approximately 80% of which are singletons. The material sequenced was peripheral blood. The receptors come from a man aged 50 or older with active or convalescent COVID-19.

The chain uses TRBV4-1 and TRBJ2-5; TRBD2 aligns across 7 bases. Germline CDR1 and CDR2: MGHRA and YSYEKL. This CDR3 region has 15 residues. V trimming: 0 bases; J trimming: 1 base; junction bases outside the gene matches: 2. CDR3 bases: TGCGCCAGCAGCCAAGAGGGCGGGGGCCAAGAGACCCAGTACTTC. Its translation: CASSQEGGGQETQYF.

V is TRBV24-1 and J is TRBJ2-3; the match to TRBD1 covers 8 bases. Germline CDR1 is KGHDR and CDR2 is SFDVKD. The CDR3 totals 14 residues. V shed 6 bases and J 3 bases; nucleotides not matched to a gene: 4. The DNA for the CDR3 is TGTGCCACCAGTATTACAGGGGGAACAGATACGCAGTATTTT. It specifies CATSITGGTDTQYF.

This clone occurred a few times. The chain carries TRBV5-6 and TRBJ2-5, with a tentative D call TRBD1 (6 bases). Germline values: CDR1 SGHDT, CDR2 YYEEEE. There are 13 residues in the CDR3. Trimming took 4 bases from V and 0 from J, leaving 7 bases between them. CDR3 residues: CASSHRDQETQYF. The CDR3 DNA reads TGTGCCAGCAGCCACAGGGACCAAGAGACCCAGTACTTC. Drawing the rest from reference TRBV5-6 and TRBJ2-5, the complete variable domain is DAGVTQSPTHLIKTRGQQVTLRCSPKSGHDTVSWYQQALGQGPQFIFQYYEEEERQRGNFPDRFSGHQFPNYSSELNVNALLLGDSALYLCASSHRDQETQYFGPGTRLLVL.

The genes are TRBV11-3 and TRBJ1-2, with 9 bases identical to TRBD1. The germline V gene encodes CDR1 SGHNT and CDR2 YENEEA. After removal of 5 bases from V and 4 bases from J, the junction contained 5 bases not matched to a gene. The CDR3 contains 14 residues. The CDR3 sequence: CASSRTGVSYGYTF. CDR3 bases: TGTGCCAGCAGCCGGACAGGGGTTAGCTATGGCTACACCTTC.

This chain joins TRBV15 and TRBJ2-1; D is possibly TRBD2 (6 bases). Trimming pared 5 bases from V and 9 bases from J, leaving 14 bases between. The germline V gene encodes CDR1 LNHNV and CDR2 YYDKDF (reference sequence). This CDR3 spans 13 amino acids. CDR3 residues: CATSLRLVPEQFF. In DNA form, the CDR3 reads TGTGCCACCAGCCTACGACTAGTTCCTGAGCAGTTCTTC.

The chain carries TRBV24-1 and TRBJ1-2; 7 bases match TRBD1. Germline trimming cut 2 bases from V and 3 bases from J; bases unmatched to any gene: 5. This CDR3 has 15 residues. CDR1 is KGHDR, CDR2 SFDVKD, per germline. The CDR3 protein is CATSDSTGNDYGYTF. DNA of the CDR3: TGTGCCACCAGTGATTCGACAGGGAATGACTATGGCTACACCTTC.

Here the CDR3 DNA reads TGTGCCACCAGTGATCCCACAGGGGGCGAAACTGAAGCTTTCTTT. Translating it yields CATSDPTGGETEAFF. The genes are TRBV24-1 and TRBJ1-1, with 9 bases lining up with TRBD1. The CDR3 loop spans 15 amino acids. Germline CDR1 and CDR2: KGHDR and SFDVKD. Trimming at V came to 3 bases and at J to 5 bases, leaving 6 bases not matched to a gene.

This sequence joins TRBV6-6 and TRBJ2-1; tentative D call: TRBD1 (6 bases). Germline V CDR1 and CDR2: MNHNY, SVGAGI (reference sequence). Trimming removed 6 bases from V and 8 bases from J, with 17 bases in between. The CDR3 has 14 residues. As DNA, the CDR3 is TGTGCCAGCAGCCCCCCAACAGGGTTTGATGAGCAGTTCTTC. Translation gives CASSPPTGFDEQFF.

The chain uses TRBV6-5 and TRBJ2-1; D may be TRBD2 (6 bases). V lost 2 bases and J lost 7, with 6 bases in between. Germline lookup yields CDR1 MNHEY and CDR2 SVGAGI. CDR3 size: 12 residues. CDR3 protein: CASSYRGNEQFF. The DNA for the CDR3 is TGTGCCAGCAGTTACCGGGGGAATGAGCAGTTCTTC.

The chain joins TRBV24-1 to TRBJ2-5; D possibly corresponds to TRBD1 (5 bases). Trimming shortened V by 1 base and J by 2 bases, and 16 bases separated the two germline ends. Germline V gene data show CDR1 as KGHDR and CDR2 as SFDVKD. This CDR3 has 17 residues. Written as DNA, the CDR3 is TGTGCCACCAGTGATTTTAGGGGCTGGGGCAAACAAGAGACCCAGTACTTC. Protein: CATSDFRGWGKQETQYF.

In its sample, this clone was seen a few times. This chain connects TRBV28 to TRBJ2-1; 10 bases fit TRBD2. J was trimmed by 8 bases and V by 8 bases; bases with no gene match: 12. Germline V gives CDR1 MDHEN, CDR2 SYDVKM. The CDR3 extends over 15 amino acids. The CDR3 here is CASYSLAGVMHEQFF. The CDR3 nucleotides read TGTGCCAGCTACTCTCTAGCGGGAGTAATGCATGAGCAGTTCTTC.

V and J are TRBV28 and TRBJ1-1; D is possibly TRBD1 (5 bases). Trimming took 7 bases from V and 5 from J, leaving 20 bases between them. The germline gives CDR1 MDHEN, CDR2 SYDVKM. The CDR3 sequence is 15 residues long. In DNA, the CDR3 is TGTGCCAGCACCATCGCCTTCGGGGGTATGACTGAAGCTTTCTTT. This gives the protein CASTIAFGGMTEAFF.

V is TRBV4-1 and J is TRBJ2-7; 9 nucleotides agree with TRBD2. V was pared by 1 base and J by 0 bases, with 7 bases of the junction left unmatched. The length of the CDR3 is 17 residues. Germline values: CDR1 MGHRA, CDR2 YSYEKL. The CDR3 is CASSQGRLAENSYEQYF. The CDR3 DNA sequence: TGCGCCAGCAGCCAAGGACGACTAGCGGAAAACTCCTACGAGCAGTACTTC.

The CDR3 loop is CASSQETSPGDTQYF. The CDR3 nucleotides are TGTGCCAGCAGCCAGGAGACTAGCCCGGGAGATACGCAGTATTTT. The chain uses TRBV4-2 and TRBJ2-3; 7 bases agree with TRBD2. The V gene end was trimmed by 3 bases and the J gene end by 5 bases; junction bases not matched to a gene: 8. The CDR3 spans 15 residues. From germline, CDR1 is LGHNA and CDR2 YNFKEQ.

The chain links TRBV19 to TRBJ2-7; weak D call: TRBD2 (6 bases). Trimming cost V 6 bases and J 0 bases, with 15 bases left between them. The CDR3 has 15 amino acids. The germline CDR1 and CDR2 sequences are LNHDA and SQIVND (reference sequence). CDR3 amino acids: CASREGSLSSYEQYF. The CDR3 region has the DNA TGTGCCAGTAGGGAGGGGAGTTTGAGCTCCTACGAGCAGTACTTC.

This clone was seen only a few times. The gene calls are TRBV9 and TRBJ2-1, with D unresolved. V lost 3 bases to trimming and J lost 0 bases, with 7 bases between them. The V gene's germline CDR1 is SGDLS and CDR2 YYNGEE. This CDR3 is 14 amino acids long. As DNA, the CDR3 is TGTGCCAGCAGCGCACAGACCTCCTACAATGAGCAGTTCTTC. Protein: CASSAQTSYNEQFF.

The chain combines TRBV7-9 with TRBJ2-4, with 11 bases fitting TRBD2. Trimming cost V 2 bases and J 4 bases; bases outside gene matches: 4. The germline V gene encodes CDR1 SEHNR and CDR2 FQNEAQ (reference sequence). This CDR3 is 16 amino acids long. CDR3 sequence (DNA): TGTGCCAGCAGCTTAAGTAGCGGGAGGGCTAAAAACATTCAGTACTTC. Its protein product is CASSLSSGRAKNIQYF.

This chain uses TRBV5-1 with TRBJ2-3; 7 nucleotides match TRBD1. The CDR3 contains 13 residues. V was pared by 4 bases and J by 4 bases, with 3 bases of the junction left unmatched. Per germline, CDR1 SGHRS and CDR2 YFSETQ. CDR3 in DNA: TGCGCCAGCAGCGACAGGGTTGCAGATACGCAGTATTTT. Translated: CASSDRVADTQYF.

At least ten counts were recorded for this clone. The chain has TRBV5-4 and TRBJ2-3; 11 nucleotides agree with TRBD2. V trimming: 3 bases; J trimming: 1 base; junction bases outside the gene matches: 4. The CDR3 sequence is 16 residues long. CDR1 and CDR2 (germline): SGHNT, YYREEE (reference sequence). CDR3 in DNA: TGTGCCAGCAGCTCCAAACTAGCGGGAGGCACAGATACGCAGTATTTT. Translation: CASSSKLAGGTDTQYF.

This clone was observed once. The V gene is TRBV28, the J gene TRBJ2-1; TRBD1 might be the D (5 bases). Germline V gene sequence: CDR1 MDHEN, CDR2 SYDVKM. The CDR3 loop spans 15 amino acids. The V and J ends lost 3 bases and 0 bases respectively, with 9 bases between them. The chain's CDR3 is CASSFRTSSYNEQFF. In DNA, the CDR3 is TGTGCCAGCAGTTTCCGGACAAGCTCCTACAATGAGCAGTTCTTC. The complete variable domain, with remaining parts taken from reference TRBV28 and TRBJ2-1, reads DVKVTQSSRYLVKRTGEKVFLECVQDMDHENMFWYRQDPGLGLRLIYFSYDVKMKEKGDIPEGYSVSREKKERFSLILESASTNQTSMYLCASSFRTSSYNEQFFGPGTRLTVL.

The chain carries TRBV19 and TRBJ2-7; no clear D gene. V was pared by 1 base and J by 1 base, with 11 bases between. CDR1 LNHDA and CDR2 SQIVND come from the germline V gene (reference sequence). The CDR3 length is 15 residues. As DNA, the CDR3 is TGTGCCAGTAGTATAGGCGGTATTCGATCCTACGAGCAGTACTTC. Translated, it gives CASSIGGIRSYEQYF.

The chain employs TRBV11-2 and TRBJ2-5; no reliable D call. Germline V CDR1 and CDR2: SGHAT, FQNNGV. This CDR3 contains 13 residues. V was pared by 1 base and J by 1 base, with 4 bases between. CDR3: CASSLGGQETQYF. The CDR3 DNA reads TGTGCCAGCAGCTTAGGAGGCCAAGAGACCCAGTACTTC.

This clone was observed once. This chain uses TRBV5-1 with TRBJ2-5; maybe TRBD2 (6 bases). Germline CDR1 reads SGHRS; CDR2 reads YFSETQ. The V gene lost 2 bases and the J gene lost 5 bases, with 16 bases spanning the gap. The CDR3 consists of 15 residues. CDR3 sequence reads: CASSFEAGWRETQYF. DNA for the CDR3: TGCGCCAGCAGCTTCGAAGCGGGCTGGAGGGAGACCCAGTACTTC.